These T cell receptor beta chains were read from a single sample in a study of T cells in Graves' hyperthyroidism and ophthalmopathy. TCRdb processed the multiplex PCR reads anew with MiXCR; each CDR3 protein has one entry. The sample consists of 270,000 or so distinct CDR3 sequences, under 30% of them appearing once. The sample comprised blood. These receptors all come from a man in his forties or fifties with Graves' hyperthyroidism that later progressed to Graves' ophthalmopathy. The CDR3 runs from the conserved cysteine through the conserved F or W. The D gene is left open where the match is weak. A clone size is listed for some rows: how often the clone was seen (once, few, many), or a class if it is expanded.

len	v_gene	d_gene	j_gene	abundance	CDR3nt	CDR3aa
16	TRBV6-5	TRBD2	TRBJ2-5	many	TGTGCCAGCAGTTACACCCTTGCGGGAGTTGCTGAGACCCAGTACTTC	CASSYTLAGVAETQYF
13	TRBV27	TRBD1	TRBJ1-1	few	TGTGCCAGCAGAGGACAGGAGGGCACTGAAGCTTTCTTT	CASRGQEGTEAFF
12	TRBV20-1	-	TRBJ2-2	-	TGCAGTGCTAGACACAGGGCCGGGGAGCTGTTTTTT	CSARHRAGELFF
16	TRBV24-1	-	TRBJ2-5	-	TGTGCCACCAGTGATGAGGCTAGCGAAAGTCTTGAGACCCAGTACTTC	CATSDEASESLETQYF
15	TRBV27	TRBD2	TRBJ2-7	many	TGTGCCAGCTCTCCTGTGGTAGCGGGAAATCTTGAGCAGTACTTC	CASSPVVAGNLEQYF
17	TRBV24-1	TRBD1	TRBJ2-5	many	TGTGCCACCAGTGATCCGAGACAGGGGTCCCACCAAGAGACCCAGTACTTC	CATSDPRQGSHQETQYF
15	TRBV12-3/TRBV12-4	TRBD2	TRBJ2-7	many	TGTGCCAGCAGTAAGGGACTAGCAATCTCCGGCGAGCAGTACTTC	CASSKGLAISGEQYF
14	TRBV3-1	-	TRBJ1-1	many	TGTGCCAGCAGCCCCCAGACAGGGAACACTGAAGCTTTCTTT	CASSPQTGNTEAFF
11	TRBV29-1	-	TRBJ1-1	many	TGCAGCGTTCAGGATAACACTGAAGCTTTCTTT	CSVQDNTEAFF
16	TRBV20-1	TRBD2	TRBJ2-6	few	TGCAGTGCTAGAGTTGCGGGGGAGATGGGGGCCAACGTCCTGACTTTC	CSARVAGEMGANVLTF
15	TRBV7-2	TRBD2	TRBJ2-7	once	TGTGCCAGCAGCTTACGACTAGCGGGAGGTGGCGAGCAGTACTTC	CASSLRLAGGGEQYF
13	TRBV20-1	-	TRBJ2-7	many	TGCAGTGCCCCGATCACGGGGACTTACGAGCAGTACTTC	CSAPITGTYEQYF
14	TRBV19	-	TRBJ1-5	many	TGTGCCAGTAGTCGAATCCAGGGGAATCAGCCCCAGCATTTT	CASSRIQGNQPQHF
19	TRBV3-1	TRBD1	TRBJ1-5	-	TGTGCCAGCAGCCAAGATTTCTTTCAGGGGGGAGAGAGCAATCAGCCCCAGCATTTT	CASSQDFFQGGESNQPQHF
15	TRBV6-5	-	TRBJ2-7	many	TGTGCCAGCAGTTACTCAGGGACTGGGGTCTACGAGCAGTACTTC	CASSYSGTGVYEQYF
13	TRBV5-1	-	TRBJ1-1	many	TGCGCCAGCAGCTTAGAAGGTTGGGCTGAAGCTTTCTTT	CASSLEGWAEAFF
13	TRBV7-3	-	TRBJ2-7	many	TGTGCCAGCAGCTTGGGAGTGACCTACGAGCAGTACTTC	CASSLGVTYEQYF
15	TRBV20-1	TRBD2	TRBJ2-7	-	TGCAGTGCTAGAGATGGCGCGGGAGCAACCTACGAGCAGTACTTC	CSARDGAGATYEQYF
15	TRBV28	-	TRBJ2-2	-	TGTGCCAGCAGTTCCCTCGACAGTAACACCGGGGAGCTGTTTTTT	CASSSLDSNTGELFF
14	TRBV5-1	TRBD2	TRBJ2-7	many	TGCGCCAGCAGCCCCTTAGCGGGAGTGGACGAGCAGTACTTC	CASSPLAGVDEQYF
12	TRBV29-1	-	TRBJ2-4	many	TGCAGCGTTATGAGCGGAAAAAACATTCAGTACTTC	CSVMSGKNIQYF
17	TRBV27	TRBD1	TRBJ2-2	many	TGTGCCAGCAGTTTACTGGGACAGGGTCGACGAAACGGGGAGCTGTTTTTT	CASSLLGQGRRNGELFF
14	TRBV6-1	-	TRBJ1-2	many	TGTGCCAGCAGTGAAGTGGGGGGCGGCTATGGCTACACCTTC	CASSEVGGGYGYTF
15	TRBV4-1	-	TRBJ2-2	-	TGCGCCAGCAGCTGGGGCAGGTTGTACACCGGGGAGCTGTTTTTT	CASSWGRLYTGELFF
18	TRBV4-1	-	TRBJ1-1	-	TGCGCCAGCAGCCAAGAGGACAGCTGGGCGCCCTTGAACACTGAAGCTTTCTTT	CASSQEDSWAPLNTEAFF
12	TRBV20-1	-	TRBJ1-1	many	TGCAGTGCTAGCAGGGTGAGCACTGAAGCTTTCTTT	CSASRVSTEAFF
12	TRBV6-2/TRBV6-3	-	TRBJ1-5	-	TGTGCCAGCAACAAGTTTGGGCAGCCCCAGCATTTT	CASNKFGQPQHF
12	TRBV6-1	-	TRBJ1-2	many	TGTGCCAGCAGGGACAGAAAATATGGCTACACCTTC	CASRDRKYGYTF
12	TRBV5-1	TRBD2	TRBJ2-7	many	TGCGCCAGCAGCCTTAGCGGGCCCGAGCAGTACTTC	CASSLSGPEQYF
11	TRBV20-1	-	TRBJ1-5	many	TGCAGTGCGGGGGGGGATCAGCCCCAGCATTTT	CSAGGDQPQHF
16	TRBV12-3/TRBV12-4	-	TRBJ1-6	many	TGTGCCAGCAGTTTATTCCCTCTGGGCCCAAATTCACCCCTCCACTTT	CASSLFPLGPNSPLHF
13	TRBV19	-	TRBJ1-1	-	TGTGCCAGTAGTATAAGGGACGACACTGAAGCTTTCTTT	CASSIRDDTEAFF
15	TRBV7-8	TRBD2	TRBJ2-7	-	TGTGCCAGCAGCTTGACTCGGGAGGCTACCTACGAGCAGTACTTC	CASSLTREATYEQYF
15	TRBV7-8	-	TRBJ1-1	many	TGTGCCAGCAGCTTAGCCGTTTGGGGTGTCACTGAAGCTTTCTTT	CASSLAVWGVTEAFF
16	TRBV20-1	TRBD2	TRBJ2-7	many	TGCAGTGCTAGAGATTCTTTCGGGAGGGCCCCCTACGAGCAGTACTTC	CSARDSFGRAPYEQYF
15	TRBV9	-	TRBJ1-3	many	TGTGCCAGCAGCGTAGAATACAGCTCTGGAAACACCATATATTTT	CASSVEYSSGNTIYF
16	TRBV11-1	-	TRBJ2-7	many	TGTGCCAGCAGCTTAGAGTACAACTCCTTCTCCTACGAGCAGTACTTC	CASSLEYNSFSYEQYF
20	TRBV19	TRBD2	TRBJ2-2	many	TGTGCCAGTAGGAGGACTAGCGGGAGGGGTGGAGGGTCGAACACCGGGGAGCTGTTTTTT	CASRRTSGRGGGSNTGELFF
14	TRBV29-1	-	TRBJ1-2	-	TGCAGCGTAGGAGGACTCCCACCTAACTATGGCTACACCTTC	CSVGGLPPNYGYTF
15	TRBV27	-	TRBJ1-1	-	TGTGCCAGCAGTTTAATCGCAGGACTTAACACTGAAGCTTTCTTT	CASSLIAGLNTEAFF
15	TRBV12-3/TRBV12-4	TRBD2	TRBJ2-2	-	TGTGCCAGCAGCGGGACTAGCTATAACACCGGGGAGCTGTTTTTT	CASSGTSYNTGELFF
16	TRBV12-3/TRBV12-4	-	TRBJ2-7	many	TGTGCCAGCAGTTTAGTGTACCGCAGCCGCCTCCTCGAGCAGTACTTC	CASSLVYRSRLLEQYF
15	TRBV6-1	-	TRBJ1-1	-	TGTGCCAGCAGCCCAACAGTTGGACCGAACACTGAAGCTTTCTTT	CASSPTVGPNTEAFF
15	TRBV10-1	TRBD2	TRBJ2-7	-	TGCGCCAGCAGTGAGGGTCGGGGGGGTTTCTACGAGCAGTACTTC	CASSEGRGGFYEQYF
12	TRBV29-1	-	TRBJ2-5	many	TGCAGCGTTGTGACGGACCAAGAGACCCAGTACTTC	CSVVTDQETQYF
15	TRBV28	-	TRBJ2-7	many	TGTGCCAGCAGTTTTACCGTTTCTATATATGACGAGCAGTACTTC	CASSFTVSIYDEQYF
21	TRBV3-1	TRBD2	TRBJ2-5	many	TGTGCCAGCAGCCAAGATGTCGCGGCAGCGGGAGGAATACTACTACAAGAGACCCAGTACTTC	CASSQDVAAAGGILLQETQYF
15	TRBV9	-	TRBJ1-1	-	TGTGCCAGCAGCGCATTAGGGGGAGTGAACACTGAAGCTTTCTTT	CASSALGGVNTEAFF
11	TRBV10-1	-	TRBJ2-5	many	TGCGCCAGCAGTGCGGGAGAGACCCAGTACTTC	CASSAGETQYF
15	TRBV28	-	TRBJ2-3	many	TGTGCCAGCAGTTTGGGGCAGACTAGCACAGATACGCAGTATTTT	CASSLGQTSTDTQYF
17	TRBV19	TRBD1	TRBJ1-5	-	TGTGCCACTGGATCGGGACAGGGGGTGTCGGGCAATCAGCCCCAGCATTTT	CATGSGQGVSGNQPQHF
11	TRBV6-1	-	TRBJ2-5	many	TGTGCCAGCGAAGCAGGGGAGACCCAGTACTTC	CASEAGETQYF
14	TRBV5-1	-	TRBJ2-2	many	TGCGCCAGCAGCTTGGAGCCGAAGACCGGGGAGCTGTTTTTT	CASSLEPKTGELFF
13	TRBV12-3/TRBV12-4	-	TRBJ1-1	many	TGTGCCAGCAGTTACAAACAGCGGGCTGAAGCTTTCTTT	CASSYKQRAEAFF
12	TRBV19	TRBD1	TRBJ2-7	many	TGTGCCAGTGGGACAGGGCCCTACGAGCAGTACTTC	CASGTGPYEQYF
15	TRBV2	-	TRBJ2-5	few	TGTGCCAGCAGTGAGGGGGCGGGAAGGGAAGAGACCCAGTACTTC	CASSEGAGREETQYF
14	TRBV2	-	TRBJ1-5	many	TGTGCCAGCAGGGGGGAGGAGGGGAGTCAGCCCCAGCATTTT	CASRGEEGSQPQHF
15	TRBV11-2	TRBD1	TRBJ2-3	many	TGTGCCAGCAGTCGTCGGCAGGGGGTAACAGATACGCAGTATTTT	CASSRRQGVTDTQYF
14	TRBV28	-	TRBJ2-5	many	TGTGCCAGCAGTGGCGGGACGGTCATTGAGACCCAGTACTTC	CASSGGTVIETQYF